Below are 23 T cell receptor beta chains sequenced from a single sample in a study of blood T cell repertoires in COVID-19. Some clones are missing from TCRdb's copy, which holds only in-frame ones; the method was immunoSEQ multiplex PCR. The sample has about 14,000 clones, 84% seen once. Source material: peripheral blood. The receptors come from a woman between 50 and 59 years old with active or convalescent COVID-19.

The V gene is TRBV3-1 (or the pseudogene TRBV3-2), the J gene TRBJ1-4; D might be TRBD1 (5 bases). CDR1 LGHDT and CDR2 YNNKEL come from the germline V gene (reference sequence). V lost 3 bases, J lost 0 bases, and 17 bases lay in between. CDR3 size: 18 residues. The CDR3 spells CASSQGSRGAPTNEKLFF. The CDR3 DNA sequence: TGTGCCAGCAGCCAGGGGTCTCGTGGGGCCCCAACTAATGAAAAACTGTTTTTT.

The chain uses TRBV3-1 (or the pseudogene TRBV3-2) and TRBJ2-7; tentatively, D is TRBD2 (6 bases). V lost 4 bases, J lost 4 bases, and 14 bases lay in between. Germline V gene lookup returns CDR1 LGHDT and CDR2 YNNKEL (reference sequence). The CDR3 spans 14 residues. The chain's CDR3 is CASSLGTGLYEQYF. In DNA, the CDR3 is TGTGCCAGCAGCCTCGGGACTGGTCTTTACGAGCAGTACTTC.

The chain uses TRBV29-1 and TRBJ2-7, with 12 bases fitting TRBD2. This CDR3 comprises 16 residues. After removal of 4 bases from V and 0 bases from J, the junction contained 7 bases not matched to a gene. Per the germline V gene, CDR1 is SQVTM and CDR2 is ANQGSEA. The CDR3 reads CSVGLLAGGASYEQYF. The CDR3 DNA reads as TGCAGCGTTGGCCTACTAGCGGGAGGCGCCTCCTACGAGCAGTACTTC.

By sample share, this clone is medium-sized (0.01 to 0.1%). The chain employs TRBV9 and TRBJ2-3; TRBD2 matches 12 bases. J gave up 0 bases and V 7 bases, and 9 bases lay outside the gene matches. This CDR3 comprises 17 residues. Per germline, CDR1 SGDLS and CDR2 YYNGEE. CDR3: CASALAGGPWSTDTQYF. The CDR3 DNA reads TGTGCCAGCGCCCTAGCGGGGGGGCCGTGGAGCACAGATACGCAGTATTTT.

The chain employs TRBV19 and TRBJ1-4; weak D call: TRBD1 (5 bases). The V and J ends lost 3 bases and 7 bases respectively, with 12 bases between them. Germline assignment: CDR1 LNHDA and CDR2 SQIVND (reference sequence). The CDR3 extends over 14 amino acids. CDR3 amino acids: CASSIGQGFEKLFF. In DNA, the CDR3 is TGTGCCAGTAGTATTGGTCAGGGATTTGAAAAACTGTTTTTT.

V is TRBV2 and J is TRBJ1-2; no definite D call. Germline values: CDR1 SNHLY, CDR2 FYNNEI. V was trimmed by 3 bases and J by 0 bases, leaving 8 bases between them. This CDR3 has 14 residues. The CDR3 sequence: CASSEQFPNYGYTF. Here the CDR3 DNA reads TGTGCCAGCAGTGAGCAGTTTCCTAACTATGGCTACACCTTC.

The chain combines TRBV4-1 with TRBJ1-6, with a tentative D call TRBD1 (6 bases). The CDR3 loop spans 17 amino acids. Looked up from germline, CDR1 is MGHRA and CDR2 is YSYEKL. Trimming took 2 bases from V and 0 from J, leaving 11 bases between them. In DNA, the CDR3 is TGCGCCAGCAGCCAAACTGGACAGAGCTCCTATAATTCACCCCTCCACTTT. Its translation is CASSQTGQSSYNSPLHF.

This chain joins TRBV11-3 and TRBJ2-1; 11 nucleotides line up with TRBD2. Germline lookup yields CDR1 SGHNT and CDR2 YENEEA. The CDR3 extends over 15 amino acids. J gave up 5 bases and V 5 bases, and 5 bases lay outside the gene matches. The CDR3: CASSTGTSGNNEQFF. The DNA of the CDR3 is TGTGCCAGCAGCACCGGGACTAGCGGAAACAATGAGCAGTTCTTC.

The chain employs TRBV18 and TRBJ1-6, with TRBD1 matching over 8 bases. This CDR3 region has 17 residues. In germline, CDR1 is KGHSH, CDR2 LQKENI. The J segment lost 10 bases and the V segment lost 2 bases, leaving 13 bases of the junction unmatched. CDR3 DNA: TGTGCCAGCTCACCATATCCCCCGGACAGGGAAGAGTCACCCCTCCACTTT. Amino acid sequence: CASSPYPPDREESPLHF.

The chain has TRBV5-6 and TRBJ2-1, with 8 bases matching TRBD1. The CDR3 consists of 14 residues. J was trimmed by 7 bases and V by 2 bases; bases with no gene match: 5. Germline values: CDR1 SGHDT, CDR2 YYEEEE. In DNA form, the CDR3 reads TGTGCCAGCAGCTTCTCCCGGACAGGGAATGAGCAGTTCTTC. Protein sequence: CASSFSRTGNEQFF.

The J gene is TRBJ1-5, the V gene TRBV5-1; 10 bases are a match to TRBD1. Germline values: CDR1 SGHRS, CDR2 YFSETQ. This CDR3 contains 14 residues. J was trimmed by 7 bases and V by 4 bases; bases with no gene match: 5. The DNA for the CDR3 is TGCGCCAGCAGCCCCGGGACAGGGGACCAGCCCCAGCATTTT. It specifies CASSPGTGDQPQHF.

The V and J genes are TRBV19 and TRBJ2-5; tentatively, D is TRBD1 (6 bases). Per germline, CDR1 LNHDA and CDR2 SQIVND (reference sequence). There are 14 residues in the CDR3. With 6 bases removed from V and 5 bases from J, the gap between germline ends came to 16 bases. The CDR3 nucleotides are TGTGCCAGTAGCCACTCAGGGGATCGGGAGACCCAGTACTTC. Amino acids: CASSHSGDRETQYF.

This sequence joins TRBV14 and TRBJ1-2; D not resolved. The CDR3 has 12 amino acids. The V end lost 4 bases, the J end lost 0 bases, and 3 bases lay between the germline ends. The germline V gene has CDR1 SGHDN and CDR2 FVKESK. The CDR3 loop is CASSPSNYGYTF. As DNA, the CDR3 is TGTGCCAGCAGCCCGTCTAACTATGGCTACACCTTC.

The chain couples TRBV29-1 to TRBJ2-7; 8 bases are a match to TRBD2. Germline V gene sequence: CDR1 SQVTM, CDR2 ANQGSEA. Trimming removed 5 bases from V and 3 bases from J; junction bases left unmatched: 9. The CDR3 consists of 14 residues. The CDR3 bases are TGCAGCGTTAAAAAAGCGGGGGCCTACTACGAGCAGTACTTC. It codes for CSVKKAGAYYEQYF.

V gene TRBV6-5 combines with J gene TRBJ1-6; D is possibly TRBD1 (5 bases). Trimming removed 6 bases at V and 5 bases at J, with 14 bases between. CDR3 size: 15 residues. Germline CDR1 and CDR2: MNHEY and SVGAGI. CDR3 sequence reads: CASRGLQGHNSPLHF. In DNA, the CDR3 is TGTGCCAGCAGGGGATTGCAGGGTCATAATTCACCCCTCCACTTT.

This clone was seen only once. This chain uses TRBV11-2 with TRBJ1-2; perhaps TRBD1 as D (6 bases). Trimming stripped 7 bases from V and 6 bases from J, with 15 bases between. Germline V gene data show CDR1 as SGHAT and CDR2 as FQNNGV. This CDR3 has 13 amino acids. The DNA of the CDR3 is TGTGCCAGCACCAAAGAGGGGGGGAATGGCTACACCTTC. It is translated as CASTKEGGNGYTF.

On this clone: Sequence at one end of the junction differs from germline and may be a read error. As DNA, the CDR3 is TGTGCCAGCAGTTACGGGGGGGTTCAACACTTC. Translation: CASSYGGVQHF. The chain is built from TRBV6-2 or TRBV6-3 and TRBJ2-7; TRBD2 agrees at 7 bases. CDR1 and CDR2 (germline): MNHEY, SVGEGT. The CDR3 runs 11 residues.

The gene calls are TRBV5-1 and TRBJ2-7; TRBD1 aligns across 9 bases. Germline V gene sequence: CDR1 SGHRS, CDR2 YFSETQ. The CDR3 length is 13 residues. Trimming took 7 bases from V and 1 from J; bases not matched to a gene: 3. The CDR3 is CASYGTGSYEQYF. CDR3 DNA: TGCGCCAGCTATGGGACAGGGTCCTACGAGCAGTACTTC. The full variable domain, its missing parts supplied by reference TRBV5-1 and TRBJ2-7, is KAGVTQTPRYLIKTRGQQVTLSCSPISGHRSVSWYQQTPGQGLQFLFEYFSETQRNKGNFPGRFSGRQFSNSRSEMNVSTLELGDSALYLCASYGTGSYEQYFGPGTRLTVT.

This clone is deemed large. The chain employs TRBV12-3 or TRBV12-4 and TRBJ1-3, with TRBD1 as a possible D gene (5 bases). The CDR3 totals 12 residues. Trimming cost V 6 bases and J 7 bases, with 10 bases left between them. The CDR3 loop reads CASSPGGNTIYF. The DNA for the CDR3 is TGTGCCAGCAGCCCCGGGGGGAACACCATATATTTT.

The chain carries TRBV27 and TRBJ2-5, with 7 bases that match TRBD1. J was trimmed by 0 bases and V by 4 bases; bases with no gene match: 8. The CDR3 runs 16 residues. Germline-derived CDR1 and CDR2 are MNHEY and SMNVEV (reference sequence). CDR3 amino acids: CASSSRTGQYQETQYF. CDR3 bases: TGTGCCAGCAGTTCCCGGACAGGACAGTACCAAGAGACCCAGTACTTC.

V gene TRBV15 combines with J gene TRBJ1-2; D may be TRBD1 (6 bases). V dropped 1 base and J dropped 6 bases, with 18 bases sitting between them. From germline, CDR1 is LNHNV and CDR2 YYDKDF (reference sequence). This CDR3 is built from 16 residues. The CDR3 is CATSRVGTGYAHGYTF. The CDR3 DNA is TGTGCCACCAGCAGAGTCGGCACAGGGTACGCGCATGGCTACACCTTC.

The rearrangement uses TRBV10-3 and TRBJ2-1; tentative D call: TRBD1 (6 bases). CDR3 length: 13 amino acids. The germline V gene has CDR1 ENHRY and CDR2 SYGVKD. V was pared by 4 bases and J by 12 bases, with 16 bases between. The CDR3 nucleotides read TGTGCCATCAGTGGGTCAGGGGATCTCGGGCAGTTCTTC. This gives the protein CAISGSGDLGQFF.

The gene calls are TRBV10-1 and TRBJ1-5; the D is unclear. CDR3 length: 12 residues. V shed 2 bases and J shed 9 bases, with 8 bases lying between them. Per the germline V gene, CDR1 is WNHNN and CDR2 is SYGVQD (reference sequence). As DNA, the CDR3 is TGCGCCAGCAGTGAGGAGGGAGGGCCCCAGCATTTT. Translated, it gives CASSEEGGPQHF.